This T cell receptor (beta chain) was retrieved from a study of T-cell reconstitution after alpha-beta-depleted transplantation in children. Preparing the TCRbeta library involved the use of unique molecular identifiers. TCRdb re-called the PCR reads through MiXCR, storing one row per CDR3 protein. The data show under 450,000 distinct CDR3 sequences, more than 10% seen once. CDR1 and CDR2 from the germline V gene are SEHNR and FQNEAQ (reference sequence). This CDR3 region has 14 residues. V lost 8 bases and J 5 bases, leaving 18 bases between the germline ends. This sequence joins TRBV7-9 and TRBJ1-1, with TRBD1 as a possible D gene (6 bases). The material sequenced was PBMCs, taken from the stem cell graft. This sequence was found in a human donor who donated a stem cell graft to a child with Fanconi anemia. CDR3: CASGVSDSWTEAFF. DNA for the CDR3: TGTGCCAGCGGGGTTTCGGACAGTTGGACTGAAGCTTTCTTT.